The next 10 T cell receptor beta chains were all read from a single sample in a study of cytomegalovirus exposure and HLA in healthy donors. Both 60 Vbeta primers and 13 Jbeta primers went into the PCR. The repertoire was sequenced with immunoSEQ multiplex PCR; TCRdb's copy has only in-frame clones and lacks some. Here the sample spans roughly 180,000 clones, about 77% being singletons. Sequenced input: PBMCs. The receptors were sampled from a female donor in good health and CMV-seronegative.

This clone has just a few counts. The V call is TRBV10-3, the J call TRBJ2-5, with a tentative D call TRBD2 (6 bases). This CDR3 is 12 amino acids long. In germline, CDR1 is ENHRY, CDR2 SYGVKD. V lost 8 bases and J 3 bases, leaving 10 bases between the germline ends. CDR3 sequence reads: CAIASGEETQYF. Here the CDR3 DNA reads TGTGCCATCGCCTCGGGGGAAGAGACCCAGTACTTC.

This clone was seen just once. The chain uses TRBV6-5 and TRBJ1-1; D remains unclear. The CDR3 runs to 14 residues. Deletions cut 2 bases from V and 5 bases from J, with 12 bases between. The germline V gene encodes CDR1 MNHEY and CDR2 SVGAGI. The CDR3 loop reads CASSYTRMLTEAFF. CDR3 in DNA: TGTGCCAGCAGTTACACCAGAATGCTGACTGAAGCTTTCTTT.

V is TRBV19 and J is TRBJ1-2; maybe TRBD1 (5 bases). Germline CDR1 reads LNHDA; CDR2 reads SQIVND (reference sequence). With 4 bases removed from V and 0 bases from J, the gap between germline ends came to 12 bases. The CDR3 covers 15 residues. CDR3 in amino acids: CASSTDIRPNYGYTF. The DNA of the CDR3 is TGTGCCAGTAGTACGGACATCCGACCTAACTATGGCTACACCTTC.

The chain has TRBV27 and TRBJ2-1; 7 bases line up with TRBD1. Trimming removed 3 bases from V and 0 bases from J; junction bases left unmatched: 5. The CDR3 contains 16 residues. In germline, CDR1 is MNHEY, CDR2 SMNVEV (reference sequence). CDR3 DNA: TGTGCCAGCAGTTTCATAGGGGGCAACTCCTACAATGAGCAGTTCTTC. It yields the protein CASSFIGGNSYNEQFF.

V gene TRBV2 combines with J gene TRBJ1-2; 10 nucleotides match TRBD1. Germline-derived CDR1 and CDR2 are SNHLY and FYNNEI. Trimming at V came to 4 bases and at J to 7 bases, leaving 3 bases not matched to a gene. This CDR3 has 13 residues. The CDR3 loop is CASSGGTGAGYTF. CDR3 DNA sequence: TGTGCCAGCAGTGGCGGGACAGGGGCTGGCTACACCTTC.

This clone was seen only a few times. The chain uses TRBV28 and TRBJ2-5, with a tentative D call TRBD2 (6 bases). This CDR3 is built from 15 residues. In germline, CDR1 is MDHEN, CDR2 SYDVKM. V was cut by 4 bases and J by 2 bases, with 14 bases left in between. The CDR3 is CASSWGGARQETQYF. The CDR3 DNA is TGTGCCAGCAGTTGGGGAGGAGCGAGACAAGAGACCCAGTACTTC.

This chain joins TRBV5-1 and TRBJ2-1; 8 bases map to TRBD1. Trimming took 2 bases from V and 6 from J; bases not matched to a gene: 7. The CDR3 loop spans 15 amino acids. In germline, CDR1 is SGHRS, CDR2 YFSETQ. The CDR3: CASSFRQGTLNEQFF. The CDR3, as DNA: TGCGCCAGCAGCTTTCGACAGGGGACACTCAATGAGCAGTTCTTC.

The J gene is TRBJ1-1, the V gene TRBV6-5; the D gene is possibly TRBD1 (6 bases). The CDR3 consists of 14 residues. The V end lost 2 bases, the J end lost 1 base, and 8 bases lay between the germline ends. In germline, CDR1 is MNHEY, CDR2 SVGAGI. The CDR3 spells CASSYVGGNTEAFF. The CDR3 bases are TGTGCCAGCAGTTACGTAGGGGGGAACACTGAAGCTTTCTTT.

Comments on this clone: An end of the junction differs from the germline gene, which may be a read error. The chain has TRBV7-9 and TRBJ1-4, with 8 nucleotides matching TRBD1. Per germline, CDR1 SEHNR and CDR2 FQNEAQ (reference sequence). The CDR3 extends over 16 amino acids. The CDR3 region is CSSSQAAGQVYEKLFF. CDR3 DNA: TGTTCCAGCAGCCAGGCAGCGGGACAGGTATATGAAAAACTGTTTTTT.

This chain uses TRBV7-2 with TRBJ2-3; D call uncertain. Trimming took 0 bases from V and 2 from J, leaving 6 bases between them. Looked up from germline, CDR1 is SGHTA and CDR2 is FQGNSA. The CDR3 is made up of 14 amino acids. The CDR3 here is CASSLARYTDTQYF. The CDR3 DNA sequence: TGTGCCAGCAGCTTAGCGCGATACACAGATACGCAGTATTTT.